This TCR beta chain was captured by sequencing in a study of T cell repertoires in cytomegalovirus infection. Study as a whole: Recently identified HLA-C-restricted CMV epitopes were used, and well-studied HLA-B-restricted CMV epitopes were used as well. Both CMV infection and a matching HLA type were indicated by public TCR beta signatures.

TCRdb processed the reads anew with MiXCR; each CDR3 protein has one entry. The sample records 360,000 or so distinct CDR3 sequences, about 35% being singletons. Germline V gene sequence: CDR1 KGHDR, CDR2 SFDVKD. The CDR3 totals 16 residues. V trimming: 1 base; J trimming: 5 bases; junction bases outside the gene matches: 6. General study results and limits: There were HLA-C-restricted CMV-specific TCR beta clonotypes dominating the ex vivo response.

This clonotype appeared a few times. Antigen: not known. This TCR came from a human donor in good health (CMV status not recorded). Some clones in this sample may be carry-over from other donors' samples. Sample: cultured PBMCs, taken from culture after CMV antigen stimulation. The chain recombines TRBV24-1 with TRBJ2-5, with 10 bases identical to TRBD1. The CDR3 DNA reads as TGTGCCACCAGTGATTTCAAGGACAGGGGGTATGAGACCCAGTACTTC. This sequence encodes CATSDFKDRGYETQYF.